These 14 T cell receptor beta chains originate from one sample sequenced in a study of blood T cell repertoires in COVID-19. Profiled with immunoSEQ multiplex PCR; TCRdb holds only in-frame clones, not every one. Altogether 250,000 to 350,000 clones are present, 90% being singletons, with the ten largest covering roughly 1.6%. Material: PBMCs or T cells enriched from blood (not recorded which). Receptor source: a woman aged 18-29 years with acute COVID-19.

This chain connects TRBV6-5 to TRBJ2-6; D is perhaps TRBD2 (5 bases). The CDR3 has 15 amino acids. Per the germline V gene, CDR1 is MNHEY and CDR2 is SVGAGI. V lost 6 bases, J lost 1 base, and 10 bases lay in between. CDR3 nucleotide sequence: TGTGCCAGCAGCCTAGGCGGGTCTGGGGCCAACGTCCTGACTTTC. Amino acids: CASSLGGSGANVLTF.

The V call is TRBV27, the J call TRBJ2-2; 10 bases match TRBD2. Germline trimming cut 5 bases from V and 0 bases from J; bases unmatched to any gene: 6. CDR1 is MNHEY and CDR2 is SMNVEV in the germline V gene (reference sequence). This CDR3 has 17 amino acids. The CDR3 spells CASSPRTSGTNTGELFF. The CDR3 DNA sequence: TGTGCCAGCAGTCCCCGGACTAGCGGAACGAACACCGGGGAGCTGTTTTTT.

The CDR3 spells CASSATGGRGTEAFF. CDR3 sequence (DNA): TGTGCCAGTAGTGCGACAGGGGGGCGGGGCACTGAAGCTTTCTTT. The gene calls are TRBV19 and TRBJ1-1; the match to TRBD1 covers 9 bases. This CDR3 contains 15 residues. CDR1 LNHDA and CDR2 SQIVND come from the germline V gene (reference sequence). The V gene end was trimmed by 5 bases and the J gene end by 4 bases; junction bases not matched to a gene: 8.

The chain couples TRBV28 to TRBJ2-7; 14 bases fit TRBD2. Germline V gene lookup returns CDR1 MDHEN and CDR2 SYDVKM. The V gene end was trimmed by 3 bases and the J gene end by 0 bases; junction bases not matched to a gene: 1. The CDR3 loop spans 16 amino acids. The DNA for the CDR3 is TGTGCCAGCAGTTTGACTAGCGGGAGGGCCTCCTACGAGCAGTACTTC. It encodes CASSLTSGRASYEQYF.

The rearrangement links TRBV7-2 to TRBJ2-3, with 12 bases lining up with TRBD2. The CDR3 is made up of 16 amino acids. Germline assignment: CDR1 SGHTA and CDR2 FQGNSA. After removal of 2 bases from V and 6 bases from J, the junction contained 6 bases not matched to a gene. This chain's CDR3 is CASSLTLAGGPDTQYF. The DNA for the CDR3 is TGTGCCAGCAGCTTAACGCTAGCGGGAGGGCCGGATACGCAGTATTTT.

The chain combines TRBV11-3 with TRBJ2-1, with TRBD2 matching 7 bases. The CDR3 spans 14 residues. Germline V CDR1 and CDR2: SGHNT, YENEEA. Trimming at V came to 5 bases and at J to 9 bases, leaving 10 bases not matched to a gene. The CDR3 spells CASSPFAGVGEQFF. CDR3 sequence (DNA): TGTGCCAGCAGCCCTTTTGCGGGAGTTGGTGAGCAGTTCTTC.

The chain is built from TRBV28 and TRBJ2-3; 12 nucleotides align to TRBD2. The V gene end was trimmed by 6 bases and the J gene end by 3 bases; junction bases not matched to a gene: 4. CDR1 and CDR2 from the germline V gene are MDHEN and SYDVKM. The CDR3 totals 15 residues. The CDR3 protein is CASRPSGRGTDTQYF. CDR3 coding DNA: TGTGCCAGCAGACCTAGCGGGAGGGGGACAGATACGCAGTATTTT. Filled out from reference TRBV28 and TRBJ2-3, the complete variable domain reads DVKVTQSSRYLVKRTGEKVFLECVQDMDHENMFWYRQDPGLGLRLIYFSYDVKMKEKGDIPEGYSVSREKKERFSLILESASTNQTSMYLCASRPSGRGTDTQYFGPGTRLTVL.

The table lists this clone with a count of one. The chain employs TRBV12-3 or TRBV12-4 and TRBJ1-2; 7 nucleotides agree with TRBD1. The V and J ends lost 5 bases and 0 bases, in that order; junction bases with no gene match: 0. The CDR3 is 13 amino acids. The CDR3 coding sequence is TGTGCCAGCAGTGGGACAGCTAACTATGGCTACACCTTC. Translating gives CASSGTANYGYTF.

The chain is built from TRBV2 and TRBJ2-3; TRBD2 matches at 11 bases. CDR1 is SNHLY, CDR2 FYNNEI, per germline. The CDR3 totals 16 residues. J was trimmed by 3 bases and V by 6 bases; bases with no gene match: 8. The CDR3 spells CASSVAGGRGTDTQYF. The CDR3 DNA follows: TGTGCCAGCAGCGTAGCGGGAGGGCGGGGGACAGATACGCAGTATTTT.

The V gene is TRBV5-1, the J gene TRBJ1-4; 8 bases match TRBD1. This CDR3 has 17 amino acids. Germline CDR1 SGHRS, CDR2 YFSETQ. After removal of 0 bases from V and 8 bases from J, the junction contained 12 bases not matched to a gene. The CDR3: CASSLAGTGQGREKLFF. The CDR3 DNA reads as TGCGCCAGCAGCTTGGCCGGAACAGGACAGGGAAGAGAAAAACTGTTTTTT.

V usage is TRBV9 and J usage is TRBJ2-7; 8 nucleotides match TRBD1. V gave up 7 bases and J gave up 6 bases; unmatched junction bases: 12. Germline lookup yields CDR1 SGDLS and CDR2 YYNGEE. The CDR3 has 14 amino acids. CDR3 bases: TGTGCCAGCGCGCTCGTGCAGGGGGCGGTCGAGCAGTACTTC. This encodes CASALVQGAVEQYF.

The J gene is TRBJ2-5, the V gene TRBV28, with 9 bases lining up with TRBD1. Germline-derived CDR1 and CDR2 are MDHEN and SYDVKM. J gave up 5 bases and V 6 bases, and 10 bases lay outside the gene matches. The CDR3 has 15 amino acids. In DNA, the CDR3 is TGTGCCAGCAGCATGGGACAGGGAATTCGCGAGACCCAGTACTTC. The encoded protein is CASSMGQGIRETQYF.

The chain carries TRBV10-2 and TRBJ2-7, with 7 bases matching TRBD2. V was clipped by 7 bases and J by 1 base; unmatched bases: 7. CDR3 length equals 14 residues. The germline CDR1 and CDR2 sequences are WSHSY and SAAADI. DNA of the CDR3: TGCGCCAGCAAGGGACTAACCACGTCCTACGAGCAGTACTTC. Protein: CASKGLTTSYEQYF.

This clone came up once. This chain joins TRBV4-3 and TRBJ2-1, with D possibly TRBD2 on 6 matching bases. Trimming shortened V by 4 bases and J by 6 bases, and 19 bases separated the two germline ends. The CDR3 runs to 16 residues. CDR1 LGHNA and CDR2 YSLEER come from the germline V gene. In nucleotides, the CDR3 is TGCGCCAGCAGCCGGCTTGCGGGGCCAGACTCCAATGAGCAGTTCTTC. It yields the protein CASSRLAGPDSNEQFF.